This is a list of T cell receptor beta chains from one sample in a study of T cells in Graves' hyperthyroidism and ophthalmopathy. In TCRdb, the multiplex PCR reads were re-called with MiXCR into one record per CDR3 protein. The data show approximately 420,000 distinct CDR3 sequences, about 15% seen once. Sequenced input: blood. The receptor source for this set is a woman aged 30 to 39 with Graves' hyperthyroidism. Both conserved end residues are part of each CDR3. D genes are given only for firm matches. Clone sizes are given selectively: once, few, many, or a class where the clone is expanded.

TRBJ2-7	once	NA	TRBV12-3/TRBV12-4	TGTGCCAGCAGTCTATACACCTACGAGCAGTACTTC	CASSLYTYEQYF
TRBJ2-7	NA	NA	TRBV20-1	TGCAGTTCCGGGCCCGAGGCATACGAGCAGTACTTC	CSSGPEAYEQYF
TRBJ2-7	many	TRBD1	TRBV18	TGTGCCAGCTCACCAACCAGGGGACAGGCACTTTCTATTCACGAGCAGTACTTC	CASSPTRGQALSIHEQYF
TRBJ2-7	NA	TRBD1	TRBV29-1	TGCAGCGTTGCTGACAGGGGGCAATCCTACGAGCAGTACTTC	CSVADRGQSYEQYF
TRBJ2-7	many	NA	TRBV28	TGTGCCAGCACCGGTCGTTTCTACGAGCAGTACTTC	CASTGRFYEQYF
TRBJ2-7	many	TRBD2	TRBV3-1	TGTGCCAGCAGCCAAACGACTAGCCAAACCTACGAGCAGTACTTC	CASSQTTSQTYEQYF
TRBJ1-5	many	TRBD1	TRBV27	TGTGCCAGCAGTCCCATTCGACAGGGAGGGGGCCGGCGCGGCAATCAGCCCCAGCATTTT	CASSPIRQGGGRRGNQPQHF
TRBJ2-7	few	NA	TRBV29-1	TGCAGCGTTGATGGGGCGGACTACGAGCAGTACTTC	CSVDGADYEQYF
TRBJ2-3	NA	TRBD2	TRBV4-1	TGCGCCAGCAGCCAGGAAGGTATAGCGGGAGGGCCGACAGATACGCAGTATTTT	CASSQEGIAGGPTDTQYF
TRBJ2-2	few	TRBD2	TRBV20-1	TGCAGTGCATTTAAGGGACTAGCGGGAGGAAACACCGGGGAGCTGTTTTTT	CSAFKGLAGGNTGELFF
TRBJ1-6	few	NA	TRBV6-5	TGTGCCAGCAGTTACAGGGGGTGGTCCACGTCCTATAATTCACCCCTCCACTTT	CASSYRGWSTSYNSPLHF
TRBJ2-7	NA	NA	TRBV7-9	TGTGCCAGCAATCAGGCCGGCTACGAGCAGTACTTC	CASNQAGYEQYF
TRBJ1-4	NA	TRBD1	TRBV30	TGTGCCTGGAGCTGGGACAGATCAGTTGCAACTAATGAAAAACTGTTTTTT	CAWSWDRSVATNEKLFF
TRBJ1-1	many	TRBD1	TRBV12-3/TRBV12-4	TGTGCCAGCACCCTGGAAAAGGGGGCAGCTTTCTTT	CASTLEKGAAFF
TRBJ2-3	many	NA	TRBV20-1	TGCAGTGCTCAAGGGCCAGACGTTAGCACAGATACGCAGTATTTT	CSAQGPDVSTDTQYF
TRBJ1-2	few	NA	TRBV28	TGTGCCAGCAGAGACGGACCTAAATATGGCTACACCTTC	CASRDGPKYGYTF
TRBJ1-4	few	NA	TRBV7-9	TGTGCCAGCAGCTTAGGGACAGCGACAACTAATGAAAAACTGTTTTTT	CASSLGTATTNEKLFF
TRBJ1-4	few	NA	TRBV15	TGTGCCACCAGCAGAGATCTGGCTGCAGCTAATGAAAAACTGTTTTTT	CATSRDLAAANEKLFF
TRBJ2-5	NA	TRBD1	TRBV6-5	TGTGCCAGCAGTTACTCGACAGGGGGGCAAGAGACCCAGTACTTC	CASSYSTGGQETQYF
TRBJ2-1	NA	TRBD2	TRBV9	TGTGCCAGCAGCTCTAGCGGGAGGGCCTTTTTGTACAATGAGCAGTTCTTC	CASSSSGRAFLYNEQFF
TRBJ2-2	NA	NA	TRBV14	TGTGCCAGCAGCCAAGTATTGCCAGGGTTTACCGGGGAGCTGTTTTTT	CASSQVLPGFTGELFF
TRBJ2-1	many	TRBD2	TRBV6-1	TGTGCCAGCAGTCCCGGACTAGCGGGAGAATTTGAGCAGTTCTTC	CASSPGLAGEFEQFF
TRBJ2-7	NA	TRBD1	TRBV5-4	TGTGCCAGCAGCCCGGGGACAGAGAGCTCCTACGAGCAGTACTTC	CASSPGTESSYEQYF
TRBJ2-2	NA	TRBD2	TRBV5-6	TGTGCCAGCAGGACGGGACTAGCGGGAGTGGCCGGGGAGCTGTTTTTT	CASRTGLAGVAGELFF
TRBJ2-1	many	NA	TRBV15	TGTGCCACCAGCAGATTTACAGGACACAATGAGCAGTTCTTC	CATSRFTGHNEQFF
TRBJ2-3	many	NA	TRBV3-1	TGTGCCAGCAGCCCCTGGGGGGAAGATACGCAGTATTTT	CASSPWGEDTQYF
TRBJ1-2	many	NA	TRBV2	TGTGCCAGCAGTGAAGTCGTCTCCTATGGCTACACCTTC	CASSEVVSYGYTF
TRBJ2-1	few	TRBD1	TRBV9	TGTGCCAGCAGCGCCCCAGGACAGGGGGTCTCCAATGAGCAGTTCTTC	CASSAPGQGVSNEQFF
TRBJ1-5	many	TRBD1	TRBV12-3/TRBV12-4	TGTGCCAGCAGGCAAACAGGGGATCAGCCCCAGCATTTT	CASRQTGDQPQHF
TRBJ1-4	few	NA	TRBV5-4	TGTGCCAGCAGCTTGGCCAGTGGAAAATGGTTCACGAGGGTGTTTTTT	CASSLASGKWFTRVFF
TRBJ2-4	few	NA	TRBV20-1	TGCAGTGCTAGGTGGGACATTCAGTACTTC	CSARWDIQYF
TRBJ2-7	many	TRBD1	TRBV28	TGTGCCAGCAGTTCGGAAAATTACAGGGGACCGTACTTC	CASSSENYRGPYF
TRBJ2-5	many	TRBD2	TRBV7-8	TGTGCCAGCAGCTTCTTGCGGGAGGGCCGAGGGGAGACCCAGTACTTC	CASSFLREGRGETQYF
TRBJ2-1	few	NA	TRBV5-1	TGCGCCAGCAGCTTTACAGAAAAGAAACAGCAGTTCTTC	CASSFTEKKQQFF
TRBJ2-1	NA	TRBD2	TRBV12-3/TRBV12-4	TGTGCCAGCGATCGGGCGGGGGGACTACACAATGAGCAGTTCTTC	CASDRAGGLHNEQFF
TRBJ2-2	NA	NA	TRBV3-1	TGTGCCAGCAGCCAAGTTCTACAGGGTTCCACCGGGGAGCTGTTTTTT	CASSQVLQGSTGELFF
TRBJ1-4	NA	TRBD1	TRBV5-1	TGCGCCAGCAGCTTAACAGCAGGGGGGGAAAAACTGTTTTTT	CASSLTAGGEKLFF